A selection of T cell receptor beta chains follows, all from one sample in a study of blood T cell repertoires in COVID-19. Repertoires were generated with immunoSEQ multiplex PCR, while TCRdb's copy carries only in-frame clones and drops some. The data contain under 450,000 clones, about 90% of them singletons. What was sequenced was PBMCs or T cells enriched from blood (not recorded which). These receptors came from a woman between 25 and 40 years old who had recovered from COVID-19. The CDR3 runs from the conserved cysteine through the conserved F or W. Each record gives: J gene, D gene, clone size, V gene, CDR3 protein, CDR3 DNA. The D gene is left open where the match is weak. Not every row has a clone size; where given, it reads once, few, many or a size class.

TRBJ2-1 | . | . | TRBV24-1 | CATSDSPFSHVYNEQFF | TGTGCCACCAGTGATTCCCCCTTTAGCCACGTCTACAATGAGCAGTTCTTC
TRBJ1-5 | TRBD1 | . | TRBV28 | CASSNEYWTGRNQPQHF | TGTGCCAGCAGCAATGAATATTGGACAGGGCGCAATCAGCCCCAGCATTTT
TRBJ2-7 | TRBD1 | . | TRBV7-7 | CASSLGQGAAYEQYF | TGTGCTAGCAGCTTAGGACAGGGGGCCGCTTACGAGCAGTACTTC
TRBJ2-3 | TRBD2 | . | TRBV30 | CAWSFTGGLGGTQYF | TGTGCCTGGAGTTTCACGGGGGGGCTTGGGGGTACGCAGTATTTT
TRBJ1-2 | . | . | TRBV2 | CASSPRARGRGYTF | TGTGCCAGCAGTCCCAGGGCCCGTGGCAGGGGCTACACCTTC
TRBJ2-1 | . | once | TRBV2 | CASSTPDGSYNEQFF | TGTGCCAGCAGCACACCGGACGGGAGTTACAATGAGCAGTTCTTC
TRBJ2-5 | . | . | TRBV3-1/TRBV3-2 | CASSQDNPGRETQYF | TGTGCCAGCAGCCAAGATAATCCAGGGCGGGAGACCCAGTACTTC
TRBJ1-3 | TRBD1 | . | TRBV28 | CASRNPGQGKPPIYF | TGTGCCAGCAGAAACCCGGGACAGGGGAAACCCCCCATATATTTT
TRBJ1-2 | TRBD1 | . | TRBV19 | CASKTGGGGYTF | TGTGCCAGTAAAACAGGGGGAGGTGGCTACACCTTC
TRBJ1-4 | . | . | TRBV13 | CASSLGARGNEKLFF | TGTGCCAGCAGCTTAGGTGCACGGGGGAACGAAAAACTGTTTTTT
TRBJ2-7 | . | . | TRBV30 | CAWRLPGAYEQYF | TGTGCCTGGAGGCTCCCGGGGGCCTACGAGCAGTACTTC
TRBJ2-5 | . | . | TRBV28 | CASSGYRGETQYF | TGTGCCAGCAGTGGGTATAGAGGGGAGACCCAGTACTTC
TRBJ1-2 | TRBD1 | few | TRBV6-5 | CASSLRTGEGYGYTF | TGTGCCAGCAGTCTACGGACAGGGGAAGGCTATGGCTACACCTTC
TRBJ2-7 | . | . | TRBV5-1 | CASSLVQNEQYF | TGCGCCAGCAGCTTGGTTCAGAACGAGCAGTACTTC
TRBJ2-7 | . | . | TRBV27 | CASSLRGPYEQYF | TGTGCCAGCAGTCTCAGGGGACCCTACGAGCAGTACTTC
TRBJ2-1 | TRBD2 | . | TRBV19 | CASSMASGGALNEQFF | TGTGCCAGTAGTATGGCTAGCGGGGGGGCCCTCAATGAGCAGTTCTTC
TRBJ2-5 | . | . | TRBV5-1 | CASSGIRGQETQYF | TGCGCCAGCAGCGGGATCAGGGGCCAAGAGACCCAGTACTTC
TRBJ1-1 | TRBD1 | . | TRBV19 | CASSTRTGPEAFF | TGTGCCAGTAGTACTCGGACAGGGCCTGAAGCTTTCTTT
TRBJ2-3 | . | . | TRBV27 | CASSPLTEPGDTQYF | TGTGCCAGCAGCCCCTTGACCGAACCAGGAGATACGCAGTATTTT
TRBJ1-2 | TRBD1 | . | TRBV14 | CASSPPGQGFEFYGYTF | TGTGCCAGCAGCCCTCCGGGACAGGGGTTCGAATTCTATGGCTACACCTTC
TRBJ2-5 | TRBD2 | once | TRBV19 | CASSALAGGTWETQYF | TGTGCCAGTAGTGCCCTAGCGGGGGGGACGTGGGAGACCCAGTACTTC
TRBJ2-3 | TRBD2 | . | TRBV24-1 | CATSDLPSGSGRSDTQYF | TGTGCCACCAGTGATTTGCCCTCCGGTAGCGGGAGGTCAGATACGCAGTATTTT
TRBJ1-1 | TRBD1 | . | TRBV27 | CASSLSYPGGGMNTEAFF | TGTGCCAGCAGTTTATCGTATCCAGGGGGCGGGATGAACACTGAAGCTTTCTTT
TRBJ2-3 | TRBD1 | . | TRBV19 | CASSWTGGSTDTQYF | TGTGCCAGTAGTTGGACAGGGGGGAGCACAGATACGCAGTATTTT
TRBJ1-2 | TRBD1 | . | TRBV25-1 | CASSYQTGGAEGYTF | TGTGCCAGCAGCTACCAGACAGGGGGCGCGGAGGGCTACACCTTC
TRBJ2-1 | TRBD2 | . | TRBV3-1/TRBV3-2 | CASSPLPTSGRTNEQFF | TGTGCCAGCAGTCCGCTACCTACTAGCGGGAGGACGAATGAGCAGTTCTTC
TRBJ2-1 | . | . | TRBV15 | CATSRDNELDNEQFF | TGTGCCACCAGCAGAGATAACGAACTTGACAATGAGCAGTTCTTC
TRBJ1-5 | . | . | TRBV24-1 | CATSEGSRTEINQPQHF | TGTGCCACCAGTGAAGGTAGTCGGACAGAGATTAATCAGCCCCAGCATTTT